One TCR beta chain is described in this entry. Its specificity is not known. This specimen belongs to a study of blood T cells in healthy people across ages. Study-wide findings and caveats: A strong correlation was seen between TCR beta diversity and naive T cell percentage.

Each sample had at least 6.5 million PBMCs isolated. In germline, CDR1 is LGHDT, CDR2 YNNKEL (reference sequence). V was clipped by 2 bases and J by 4 bases; unmatched bases: 7. CDR3 length: 15 amino acids. For the second PCR, which ran for 7 to 11 cycles, a sample-barcoded 5' primer and a J-beta primer mix were used. TCRdb used MiXCR to reprocess the 5' RACE reads, holding one entry per CDR3 protein. The table shows more than 500,000 distinct CDR3 sequences, with about a quarter occurring only once. These data were also reused for a study on T cells of mothers and their children. That report adds: Overlap in related mother-child pairs always slightly exceeded unrelated pairs, never significantly.

The receptor was derived from a boy aged 2 to 10 in good health. The chain combines TRBV3-1 with TRBJ2-5; 7 bases are shared with TRBD2. Sequencing used blood. The CDR3 region has the DNA TGTGCCAGCAGCCAACAAGCGGGGATGCCAGAGACCCAGTACTTC. This sequence encodes CASSQQAGMPETQYF.